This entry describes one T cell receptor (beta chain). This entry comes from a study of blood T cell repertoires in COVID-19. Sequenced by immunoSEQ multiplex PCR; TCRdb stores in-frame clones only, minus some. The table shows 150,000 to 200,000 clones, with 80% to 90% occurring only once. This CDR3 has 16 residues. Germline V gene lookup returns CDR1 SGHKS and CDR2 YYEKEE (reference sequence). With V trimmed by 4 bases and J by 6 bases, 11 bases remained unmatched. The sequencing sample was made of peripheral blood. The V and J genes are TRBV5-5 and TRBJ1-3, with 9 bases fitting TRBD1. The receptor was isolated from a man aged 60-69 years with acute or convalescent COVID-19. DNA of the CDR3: TGTGCCAGCAGCCCGCGGACAGGGGACGTTGTAAACACCATATATTTT. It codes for CASSPRTGDVVNTIYF.